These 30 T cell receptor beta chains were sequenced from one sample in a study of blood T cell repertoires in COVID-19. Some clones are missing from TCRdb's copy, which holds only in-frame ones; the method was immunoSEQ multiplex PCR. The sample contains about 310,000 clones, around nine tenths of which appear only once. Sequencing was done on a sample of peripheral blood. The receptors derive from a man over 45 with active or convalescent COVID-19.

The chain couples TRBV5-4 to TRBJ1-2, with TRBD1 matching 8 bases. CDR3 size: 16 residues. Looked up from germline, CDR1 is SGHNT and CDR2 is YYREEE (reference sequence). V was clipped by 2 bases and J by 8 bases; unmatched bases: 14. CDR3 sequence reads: CASSFKTGGAEGGYTF. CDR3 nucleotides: TGTGCCAGCAGCTTCAAAACAGGGGGGGCAGAAGGGGGCTACACCTTC.

The CDR3 DNA sequence: TGTGCCAGCAGCTTAGTGTGGGCTGCGAACACCGGGGAGCTGTTTTTT. As protein: CASSLVWAANTGELFF. The chain recombines TRBV7-2 with TRBJ2-2; D gene uncertain. The germline V gene has CDR1 SGHTA and CDR2 FQGNSA. The CDR3 covers 16 residues. Trimming shortened V by 1 base and J by 0 bases, and 9 bases separated the two germline ends.

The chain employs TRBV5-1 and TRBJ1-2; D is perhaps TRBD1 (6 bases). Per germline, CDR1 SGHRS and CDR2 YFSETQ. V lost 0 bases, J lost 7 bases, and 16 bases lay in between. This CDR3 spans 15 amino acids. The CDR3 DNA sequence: TGCGCCAGCAGCTTGGCGGGGGGCACCCTGAGTGGCTACACCTTC. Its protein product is CASSLAGGTLSGYTF.

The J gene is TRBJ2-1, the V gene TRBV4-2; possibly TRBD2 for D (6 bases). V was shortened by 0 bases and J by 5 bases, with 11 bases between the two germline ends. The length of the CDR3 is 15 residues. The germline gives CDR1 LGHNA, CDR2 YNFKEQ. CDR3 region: CASSQDAIADNEQFF. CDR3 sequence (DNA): TGTGCCAGCAGCCAAGACGCAATAGCGGACAATGAGCAGTTCTTC.

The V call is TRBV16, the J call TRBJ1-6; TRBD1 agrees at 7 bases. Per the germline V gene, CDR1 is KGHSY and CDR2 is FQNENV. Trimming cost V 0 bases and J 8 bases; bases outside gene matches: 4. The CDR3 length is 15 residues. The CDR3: CASSQSQGVDSPLHF. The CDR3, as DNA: TGTGCCAGCAGCCAATCGCAGGGGGTAGATTCACCCCTCCACTTT.

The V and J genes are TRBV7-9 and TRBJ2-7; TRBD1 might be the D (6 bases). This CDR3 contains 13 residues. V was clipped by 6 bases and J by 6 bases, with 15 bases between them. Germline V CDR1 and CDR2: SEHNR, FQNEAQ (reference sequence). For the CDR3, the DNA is TGTGCCAGCAGACCTGACAGGTATAGCGAGCAGTACTTC. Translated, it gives CASRPDRYSEQYF.

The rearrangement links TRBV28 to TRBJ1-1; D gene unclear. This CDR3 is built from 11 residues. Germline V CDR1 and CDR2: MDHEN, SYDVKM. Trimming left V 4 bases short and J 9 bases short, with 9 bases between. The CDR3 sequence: CASSSDSKAFF. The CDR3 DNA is TGTGCCAGCAGTTCCGACTCCAAAGCTTTCTTT.

The CDR3: CASSPGQGRETQYF. As DNA, the CDR3 is TGCGCCAGCAGCCCGGGACAGGGACGGGAGACCCAGTACTTC. V is TRBV5-1 and J is TRBJ2-5, with TRBD1 matching over 9 bases. The germline gives CDR1 SGHRS, CDR2 YFSETQ. The CDR3 has 14 amino acids. V was pared by 4 bases and J by 5 bases, with 6 bases of the junction left unmatched.

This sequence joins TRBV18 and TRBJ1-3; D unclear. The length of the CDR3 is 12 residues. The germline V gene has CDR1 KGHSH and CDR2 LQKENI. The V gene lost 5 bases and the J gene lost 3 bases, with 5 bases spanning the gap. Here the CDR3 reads CASSEDGNTIYF. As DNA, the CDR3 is TGTGCCAGCTCAGAGGATGGAAACACCATATATTTT.

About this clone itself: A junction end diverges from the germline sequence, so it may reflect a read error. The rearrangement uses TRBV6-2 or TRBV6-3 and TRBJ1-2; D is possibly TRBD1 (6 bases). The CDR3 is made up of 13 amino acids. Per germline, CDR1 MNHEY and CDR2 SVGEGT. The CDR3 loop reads CASSPRDTGSYAF. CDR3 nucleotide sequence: TGTGCCAGCAGCCCCCGGGACACCGGAAGCTACGCCTTC.

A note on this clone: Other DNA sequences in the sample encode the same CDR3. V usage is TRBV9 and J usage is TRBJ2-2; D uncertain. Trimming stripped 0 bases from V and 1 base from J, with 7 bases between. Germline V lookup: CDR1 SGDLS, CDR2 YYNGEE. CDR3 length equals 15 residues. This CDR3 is CASSVAGRNTGELFF. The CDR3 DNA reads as TGTGCCAGCAGCGTAGCTGGTAGGAACACCGGGGAGCTGTTTTTT.

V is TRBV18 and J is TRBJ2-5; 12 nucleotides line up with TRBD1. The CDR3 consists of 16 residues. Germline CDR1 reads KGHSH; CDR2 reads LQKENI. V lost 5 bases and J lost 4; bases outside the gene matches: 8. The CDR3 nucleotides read TGTGCCAGCTCAGCAGGGACAGGGGGCGACCGAGAGACCCAGTACTTC. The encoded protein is CASSAGTGGDRETQYF.

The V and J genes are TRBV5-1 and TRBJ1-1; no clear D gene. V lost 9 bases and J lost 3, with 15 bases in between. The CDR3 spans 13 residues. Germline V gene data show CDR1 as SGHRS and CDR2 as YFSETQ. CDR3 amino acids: CATRYSGDTEAFF. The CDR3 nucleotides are TGCGCCACCAGGTACTCCGGGGACACTGAAGCTTTCTTT.

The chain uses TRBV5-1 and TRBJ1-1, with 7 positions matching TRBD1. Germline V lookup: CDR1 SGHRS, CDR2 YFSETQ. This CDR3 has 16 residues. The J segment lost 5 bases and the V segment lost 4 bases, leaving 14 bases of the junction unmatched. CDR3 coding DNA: TGCGCCAGCAGCCCCTCGGCAGGGGGGTCGGGTACTGAAGCTTTCTTT. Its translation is CASSPSAGGSGTEAFF.

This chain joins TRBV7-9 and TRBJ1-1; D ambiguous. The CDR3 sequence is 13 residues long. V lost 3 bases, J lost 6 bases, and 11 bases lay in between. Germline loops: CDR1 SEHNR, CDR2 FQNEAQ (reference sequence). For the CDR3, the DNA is TGTGCCAGCAGCTTTGGCAGTCACGCTGAAGCTTTCTTT. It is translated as CASSFGSHAEAFF.

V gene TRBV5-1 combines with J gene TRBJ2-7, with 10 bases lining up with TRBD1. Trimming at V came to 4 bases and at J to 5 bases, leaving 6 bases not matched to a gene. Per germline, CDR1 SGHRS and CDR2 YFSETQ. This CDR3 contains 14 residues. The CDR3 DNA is TGCGCCAGCAGCAGCACCGGGACAGGGGACGAGCAGTACTTC. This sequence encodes CASSSTGTGDEQYF.

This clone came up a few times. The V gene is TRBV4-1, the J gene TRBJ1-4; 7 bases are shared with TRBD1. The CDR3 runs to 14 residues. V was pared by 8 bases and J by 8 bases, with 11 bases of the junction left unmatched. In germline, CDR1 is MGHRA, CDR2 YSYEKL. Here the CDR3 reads CASGKTGRDEKLFF. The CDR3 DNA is TGCGCCAGCGGCAAGACAGGGCGAGACGAAAAACTGTTTTTT.

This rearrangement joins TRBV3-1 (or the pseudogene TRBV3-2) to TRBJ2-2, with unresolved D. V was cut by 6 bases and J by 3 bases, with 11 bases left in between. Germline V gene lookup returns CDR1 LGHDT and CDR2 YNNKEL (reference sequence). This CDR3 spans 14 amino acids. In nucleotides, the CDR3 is TGTGCCAGCAGACCCCAAAGCTACACCGGGGAGCTGTTTTTT. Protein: CASRPQSYTGELFF.

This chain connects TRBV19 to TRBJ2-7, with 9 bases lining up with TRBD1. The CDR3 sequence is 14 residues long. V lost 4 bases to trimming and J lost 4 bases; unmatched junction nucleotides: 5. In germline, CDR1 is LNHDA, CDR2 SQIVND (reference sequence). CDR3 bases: TGTGCCAGTAGTACGATTGACAGGGGGTACGAGCAGTACTTC. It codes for CASSTIDRGYEQYF.

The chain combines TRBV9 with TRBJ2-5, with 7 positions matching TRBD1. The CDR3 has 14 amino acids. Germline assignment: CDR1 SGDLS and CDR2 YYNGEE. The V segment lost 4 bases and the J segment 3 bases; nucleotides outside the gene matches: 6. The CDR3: CASSPRDSEETQYF. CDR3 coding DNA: TGTGCCAGCAGCCCTCGGGACAGCGAAGAGACCCAGTACTTC.

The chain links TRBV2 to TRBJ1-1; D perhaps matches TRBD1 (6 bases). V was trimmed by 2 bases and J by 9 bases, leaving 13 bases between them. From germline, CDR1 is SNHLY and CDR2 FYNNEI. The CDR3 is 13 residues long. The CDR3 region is CASSESWQGKAFF. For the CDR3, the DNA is TGTGCCAGCAGTGAAAGCTGGCAGGGGAAAGCTTTCTTT.

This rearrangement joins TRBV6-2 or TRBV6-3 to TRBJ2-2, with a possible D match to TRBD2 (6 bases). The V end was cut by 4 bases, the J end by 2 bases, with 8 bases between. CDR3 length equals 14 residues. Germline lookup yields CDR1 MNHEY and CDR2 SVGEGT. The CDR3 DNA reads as TGTGCCAGCAGTTGGGGGGTAAACACCGGGGAGCTGTTTTTT. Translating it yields CASSWGVNTGELFF.

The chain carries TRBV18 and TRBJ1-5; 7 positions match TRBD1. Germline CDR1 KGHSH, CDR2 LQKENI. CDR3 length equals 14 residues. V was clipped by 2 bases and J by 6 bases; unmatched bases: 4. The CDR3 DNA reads TGTGCCAGCTCACCAGAACCAGGGGGTCAGCCCCAGCATTTT. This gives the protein CASSPEPGGQPQHF.

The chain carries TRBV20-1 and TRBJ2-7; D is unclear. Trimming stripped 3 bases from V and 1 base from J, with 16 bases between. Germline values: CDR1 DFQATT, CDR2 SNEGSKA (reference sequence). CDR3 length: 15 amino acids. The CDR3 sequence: CSASLPVGLSYEQYF. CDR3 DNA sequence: TGCAGTGCTAGTTTACCCGTTGGCTTGTCCTACGAGCAGTACTTC.

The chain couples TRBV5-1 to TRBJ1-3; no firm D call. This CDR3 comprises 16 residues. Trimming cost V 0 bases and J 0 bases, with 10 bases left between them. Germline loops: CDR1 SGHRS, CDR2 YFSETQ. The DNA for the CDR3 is TGCGCCAGCAGCTTGGCGAACAGCAACTCTGGAAACACCATATATTTT. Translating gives CASSLANSNSGNTIYF.

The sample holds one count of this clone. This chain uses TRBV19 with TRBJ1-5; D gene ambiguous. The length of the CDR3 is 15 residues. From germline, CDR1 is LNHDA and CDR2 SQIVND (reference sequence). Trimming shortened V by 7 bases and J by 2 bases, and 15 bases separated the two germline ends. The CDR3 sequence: CASTITVTRNQPQHF. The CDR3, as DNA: TGTGCCAGTACCATTACAGTGACCCGCAATCAGCCCCAGCATTTT.

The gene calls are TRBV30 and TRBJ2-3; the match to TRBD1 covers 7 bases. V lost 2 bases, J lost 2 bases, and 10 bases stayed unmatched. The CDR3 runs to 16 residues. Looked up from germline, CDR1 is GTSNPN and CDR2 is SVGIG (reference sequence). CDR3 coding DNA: TGTGCCTGGAGTTCCTGGGGAGACAGGGCCACAGATACGCAGTATTTT. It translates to CAWSSWGDRATDTQYF.

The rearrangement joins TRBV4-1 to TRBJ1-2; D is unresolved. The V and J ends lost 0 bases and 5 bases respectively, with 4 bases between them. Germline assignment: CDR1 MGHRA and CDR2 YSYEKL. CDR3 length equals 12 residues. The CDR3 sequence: CASSQDLYGYTF. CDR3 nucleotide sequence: TGCGCCAGCAGCCAAGATCTGTATGGCTACACCTTC.

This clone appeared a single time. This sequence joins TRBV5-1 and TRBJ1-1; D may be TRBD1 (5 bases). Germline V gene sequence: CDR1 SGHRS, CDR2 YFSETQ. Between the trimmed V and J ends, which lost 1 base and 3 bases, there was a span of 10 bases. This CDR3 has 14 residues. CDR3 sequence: CASSLSRGDTEAFF. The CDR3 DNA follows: TGCGCCAGCAGCTTGAGTCGGGGGGACACTGAAGCTTTCTTT.

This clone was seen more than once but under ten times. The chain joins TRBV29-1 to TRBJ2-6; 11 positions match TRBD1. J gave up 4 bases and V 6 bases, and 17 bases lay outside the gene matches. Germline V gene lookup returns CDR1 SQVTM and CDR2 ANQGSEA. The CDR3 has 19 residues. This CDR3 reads CSVVANGDRGESGANVLTF. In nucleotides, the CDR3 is TGCAGCGTGGTGGCCAATGGGGACAGGGGGGAATCCGGGGCCAACGTCCTGACTTTC.